Below, 28 T cell receptor beta chains from the same sample are listed, as sequenced in a study of cytomegalovirus exposure and HLA in healthy donors. 60 Vbeta and 13 Jbeta primers were used in PCR. The table came from immunoSEQ multiplex PCR; TCRdb's copy has only in-frame clones and leaves some out. This sample's table has about 210,000 clones. Sequencing used PBMCs. The receptors come from a woman in her 30s in good health and CMV-seropositive.

The rearrangement uses TRBV20-1 and TRBJ1-1; D is undetermined. CDR1 and CDR2 from the germline V gene are DFQATT and SNEGSKA (reference sequence). CDR3 length: 11 residues. Trimming took 0 bases from V and 3 from J, leaving 2 bases between them. Here the CDR3 reads CSARDDTEAFF. The CDR3 coding sequence is TGCAGTGCTAGAGACGACACTGAAGCTTTCTTT.

J is TRBJ2-2 and V is TRBV2; possible D gene TRBD2, 6 bases. Trimming stripped 7 bases from V and 0 bases from J, with 9 bases between. Looked up from germline, CDR1 is SNHLY and CDR2 is FYNNEI. This CDR3 is 14 amino acids long. CDR3 nucleotide sequence: TGTGCCAGCATGGGGGGTGCGAACACCGGGGAGCTGTTTTTT. Protein product: CASMGGANTGELFF.

CDR3 nucleotide sequence: TGTGCCAGCAGCTTACCCGCAGGGCGAGCTTTCTTT. Protein sequence: CASSLPAGRAFF. The gene calls are TRBV7-9 and TRBJ1-1; weak D call: TRBD1 (5 bases). The CDR3 is 12 amino acids. V was clipped by 2 bases and J by 10 bases, with 11 bases between them. Germline V CDR1 and CDR2: SEHNR, FQNEAQ (reference sequence).

As to this clone: Other DNA sequences in this sample translate to the same CDR3. The V and J genes are TRBV19 and TRBJ1-5, with 8 bases aligning to TRBD1. Germline CDR1 and CDR2: LNHDA and SQIVND (reference sequence). CDR3 length: 14 amino acids. The V gene end was trimmed by 5 bases and the J gene end by 1 base; junction bases not matched to a gene: 1. The CDR3 here is CASSRTGSNQPQHF. For the CDR3, the DNA is TGTGCCAGTAGTCGGACAGGGAGCAATCAGCCCCAGCATTTT.

The chain links TRBV2 to TRBJ1-5; the D is unclear. CDR1 and CDR2 (germline): SNHLY, FYNNEI. This CDR3 has 11 amino acids. Deletions cut 6 bases from V and 9 bases from J, with 9 bases between. The CDR3 sequence is CASRLDRPQHF. The CDR3 DNA reads TGTGCCAGCAGGCTAGATAGGCCCCAGCATTTT.

The chain links TRBV5-1 to TRBJ2-7, with TRBD2 matching over 11 bases. After removal of 3 bases from V and 1 base from J, the junction contained 21 bases not matched to a gene. Germline V gives CDR1 SGHRS, CDR2 YFSETQ. CDR3 length: 21 residues. The CDR3 is CASSSWGSGQGTSGVSYEQYF. Written as DNA, the CDR3 is TGCGCCAGCAGCTCGTGGGGGAGTGGTCAGGGGACTAGCGGAGTATCCTACGAGCAGTACTTC.

V gene TRBV9 combines with J gene TRBJ2-1; 11 positions agree with TRBD2. Trimming at V came to 2 bases and at J to 6 bases, leaving 4 bases not matched to a gene. The CDR3 loop spans 15 amino acids. Germline CDR1 reads SGDLS; CDR2 reads YYNGEE. In DNA, the CDR3 is TGTGCCAGCAGCGTTACCGGGACTAGCGGCAATGAGCAGTTCTTC. It translates to CASSVTGTSGNEQFF. Together with reference TRBV9 and TRBJ2-1, the CDR3 gives the full variable domain: DSGVTQTPKHLITATGQRVTLRCSPRSGDLSVYWYQQSLDQGLQFLIQYYNGEERAKGNILERFSAQQFPDLHSELNLSSLELGDSALYFCASSVTGTSGNEQFFGPGTRLTVL.

The chain combines TRBV7-9 with TRBJ2-3; 14 nucleotides agree with TRBD2. The germline CDR1 and CDR2 sequences are SEHNR and FQNEAQ (reference sequence). The CDR3 has 16 residues. J was trimmed by 4 bases and V by 4 bases; bases with no gene match: 4. CDR3 coding DNA: TGTGCCAGCAGCTCAGGGACTAGCGGGAGCTCAGATACGCAGTATTTT. It yields the protein CASSSGTSGSSDTQYF.

The chain is built from TRBV18 and TRBJ1-2; the D is unclear. CDR1 and CDR2 from the germline V gene are KGHSH and LQKENI. The germline V and J ends were trimmed by 0 bases and 8 bases, with 13 bases remaining between them. This CDR3 is 14 amino acids long. The CDR3, as DNA: TGTGCCAGCTCACCACCGGCTACTCAGCGGGGCTACACCTTC. It translates to CASSPPATQRGYTF.

The rearrangement uses TRBV7-8 and TRBJ2-5, with 11 bases matching TRBD2. The CDR3 is made up of 13 amino acids. Germline-derived CDR1 and CDR2 are SGHVS and FQNEAQ. Trimming took 1 base from V and 11 from J; bases not matched to a gene: 3. The CDR3 here is CASSLELAGAQYF. CDR3 bases: TGTGCCAGCAGCTTAGAACTAGCGGGGGCTCAGTACTTC.

The V and J genes are TRBV2 and TRBJ2-3; 9 bases fit TRBD2. Per germline, CDR1 SNHLY and CDR2 FYNNEI. The CDR3 loop spans 17 amino acids. With 1 base clipped from V and 5 bases from J, the junction kept 10 bases outside the gene matches. Here the CDR3 DNA reads TGTGCCAGCAGTGAAGGACCAGCGGGGGGCTCGCAAGATACGCAGTATTTT. Translating gives CASSEGPAGGSQDTQYF.

V usage is TRBV12-5 and J usage is TRBJ2-1; D ambiguous. V dropped 3 bases and J dropped 8 bases, with 5 bases sitting between them. Per germline, CDR1 LGHNT and CDR2 FRNRAP. The CDR3 totals 11 residues. CDR3 sequence reads: CASGFYDEQFF. CDR3 DNA: TGTGCTAGTGGTTTTTATGATGAGCAGTTCTTC.

The chain uses TRBV27 and TRBJ2-2; 10 bases agree with TRBD1. V lost 3 bases and J lost 3; bases outside the gene matches: 10. The CDR3 extends over 18 amino acids. Germline-derived CDR1 and CDR2 are MNHEY and SMNVEV (reference sequence). The CDR3 region has the DNA TGTGCCAGCAGTTTTTCGGGAAGACAGGGGGCATACACCGGGGAGCTGTTTTTT. It encodes CASSFSGRQGAYTGELFF.

In regard to this clone: Additional DNA sequences in this sample encode the identical CDR3. This chain joins TRBV5-4 and TRBJ2-1, with 7 positions matching TRBD1. This CDR3 spans 14 amino acids. J lost 0 bases, V lost 7 bases, and 4 bases had no gene match. The germline CDR1 and CDR2 sequences are SGHNT and YYREEE (reference sequence). CDR3 DNA: TGTGCCAGCGTAGGGGACAGCTCCTACAATGAGCAGTTCTTC. Translating gives CASVGDSSYNEQFF.

The rearrangement uses TRBV5-1 and TRBJ2-7; D may be TRBD2 (5 bases). The CDR3 is 15 amino acids. V was trimmed by 0 bases and J by 1 base, leaving 11 bases between them. The germline V gene has CDR1 SGHRS and CDR2 YFSETQ. Written as DNA, the CDR3 is TGCGCCAGCAGCTTGGGAGGGCTCGTATCCTACGAGCAGTACTTC. Residues: CASSLGGLVSYEQYF.

The J gene is TRBJ2-7, the V gene TRBV27, with 7 bases fitting TRBD1. Per germline, CDR1 MNHEY and CDR2 SMNVEV (reference sequence). This CDR3 contains 18 residues. Unmatched junction bases numbered 21, after V lost 5 bases and J lost 5 bases. In nucleotides, the CDR3 is TGTGCCAGCAGTCCGCTCCCGGGACAGATTCTCGGAGCCCACGAGCAGTACTTC. As protein: CASSPLPGQILGAHEQYF.

The chain links TRBV12-5 to TRBJ2-5, with D perhaps matching TRBD1 (5 bases). The assigned J gene may be wrong: the sequence end matches TRBJ2-7 better. CDR3 length: 15 amino acids. The germline CDR1 and CDR2 sequences are LGHNT and FRNRAP. CDR3 sequence reads: CASGDGTGGTYEQYF. CDR3 in DNA: TGTGCTAGTGGAGACGGAACAGGTGGAACCTACGAGCAGTACTTC.

J is TRBJ1-1 and V is TRBV5-1; the D gene is possibly TRBD1 (6 bases). The germline CDR1 and CDR2 sequences are SGHRS and YFSETQ. CDR3 size: 16 residues. Trimming removed 0 bases from V and 1 base from J, with 13 bases in between. The CDR3 nucleotides are TGCGCCAGCAGCTTGGCCAGGGAGGGGGGGAACACTGAAGCTTTCTTT. Amino acid sequence: CASSLAREGGNTEAFF.

This chain links TRBV7-2 with TRBJ1-1; the D gene is possibly TRBD1 (6 bases). Germline-derived CDR1 and CDR2 are SGHTA and FQGNSA. V shed 5 bases and J shed 4 bases, with 14 bases lying between them. This CDR3 region has 14 residues. The CDR3 protein is CASSPSQGVTEAFF. CDR3 in DNA: TGTGCCAGCAGCCCTTCACAGGGAGTCACTGAAGCTTTCTTT.

The chain is built from TRBV7-2 and TRBJ1-1; 9 bases agree with TRBD1. V lost 3 bases and J lost 5; bases outside the gene matches: 7. Germline V gene data show CDR1 as SGHTA and CDR2 as FQGNSA. The CDR3 is 15 amino acids. The DNA of the CDR3 is TGTGCCAGCAGCTTTACAGGGGGCTGGGGGACTGAAGCTTTCTTT. This encodes CASSFTGGWGTEAFF.

The CDR3 sequence: CASSKQGGGNITGELFF. DNA for the CDR3: TGTGCCAGCAGCAAACAGGGTGGGGGCAATATCACCGGGGAGCTGTTTTTT. The V gene is TRBV21-1, the J gene TRBJ2-2; TRBD1, as called in the table, went unchecked against the DNA. TRBV21-1 is deemed a pseudogene. This CDR3 contains 17 residues.

The rearrangement joins TRBV28 to TRBJ2-2, with TRBD1 matching 10 bases. The CDR3 spans 15 residues. V shed 6 bases, J shed 4 bases, and the junction held 5 bases outside the gene matches. Germline CDR1 is MDHEN and CDR2 is SYDVKM. CDR3 amino acids: CASRKDRGSTGELFF. Written as DNA, the CDR3 is TGTGCCAGCAGGAAGGACAGGGGGAGCACCGGGGAGCTGTTTTTT.

The chain combines TRBV19 with TRBJ2-7; 8 bases agree with TRBD1. Trimming took 6 bases from V and 5 from J; bases not matched to a gene: 9. The CDR3 is made up of 14 amino acids. Germline V gene lookup returns CDR1 LNHDA and CDR2 SQIVND (reference sequence). CDR3 sequence: CASREGQVYDEQYF. CDR3 DNA: TGTGCCAGTAGGGAGGGACAGGTTTACGACGAGCAGTACTTC.

This rearrangement joins TRBV11-3 to TRBJ2-2; 7 nucleotides match TRBD1. This CDR3 is 15 amino acids long. The V gene's germline CDR1 is SGHNT and CDR2 YENEEA. The V segment lost 5 bases and the J segment 0 bases; nucleotides outside the gene matches: 3. CDR3 in DNA: TGTGCCAGCAGCAAGGGACAGTCGAACACCGGGGAGCTGTTTTTT. Encoded protein: CASSKGQSNTGELFF.

The V gene is TRBV5-8, the J gene TRBJ2-7; no clear D. Deletions cut 4 bases from V and 2 bases from J, with 10 bases between. There are 13 residues in the CDR3. The germline CDR1 and CDR2 sequences are SGHTS and YDEGEE. The CDR3 protein is CASSTAVTYEQYF. CDR3 bases: TGTGCCAGCAGCACGGCGGTGACCTACGAGCAGTACTTC. Full variable domain (missing parts from reference TRBV5-8 and TRBJ2-7): EAGVTQSPTHLIKTRGQQATLRCSPISGHTSVYWYQQALGLGLQFLLWYDEGEERNRGNFPPRFSGRQFPNYSSELNVNALELEDSALYLCASSTAVTYEQYFGPGTRLTVT.

The V and J genes are TRBV30 and TRBJ2-5, with TRBD2 matching 7 bases. The V gene's germline CDR1 is GTSNPN and CDR2 SVGIG (reference sequence). Trimming removed 0 bases from V and 5 bases from J; junction bases left unmatched: 3. The CDR3 totals 13 residues. CDR3 loop: CAWSVGGTETQYF. The CDR3 nucleotides are TGTGCCTGGAGTGTGGGGGGGACGGAGACCCAGTACTTC.

The J gene is TRBJ2-5, the V gene TRBV5-1; D might be TRBD1 (5 bases). Germline lookup yields CDR1 SGHRS and CDR2 YFSETQ. Trimming stripped 4 bases from V and 1 base from J, with 11 bases between. CDR3 length equals 14 residues. CDR3 DNA: TGCGCCAGCAGCATCGTAGGGGTCCAAGAGACCCAGTACTTC. Its protein product is CASSIVGVQETQYF.

The chain recombines TRBV7-8 with TRBJ2-5, with 7 bases that match TRBD1. Germline lookup yields CDR1 SGHVS and CDR2 FQNEAQ. The CDR3 has 14 amino acids. With 3 bases clipped from V and 1 base from J, the junction kept 2 bases outside the gene matches. DNA for the CDR3: TGTGCCAGCAGCTTGGACAGGCCCCAAGAGACCCAGTACTTC. This gives the protein CASSLDRPQETQYF.